One and the same sample provided the 28 T cell receptor beta chains below, sequenced in a study of technical replicates of blood from a handful of donors. The table came from immunoSEQ multiplex PCR; TCRdb's copy has only in-frame clones and leaves some out. The sample contains about 80,000 clones, 91% of which appear only once. Sample: T cells isolated from PBMCs. The receptors stem from a human donor in good health.

The chain recombines TRBV28 with TRBJ2-7; tentative D call: TRBD2 (5 bases). Trimming took off 10 bases at V and 1 base at J, with 17 bases between the two ends. Per the germline V gene, CDR1 is MDHEN and CDR2 is SYDVKM. The CDR3 extends over 14 amino acids. CDR3: CATKSAGGSYEQYF. The CDR3 DNA reads as TGTGCCACCAAATCCGCGGGTGGGTCCTACGAGCAGTACTTC.

The chain joins TRBV27 to TRBJ1-5, with 10 positions matching TRBD1. The germline V gene has CDR1 MNHEY and CDR2 SMNVEV (reference sequence). The V and J ends lost 5 bases and 0 bases, in that order; junction bases with no gene match: 10. The CDR3 contains 18 residues. The CDR3 here is CASSQLARQGASNQPQHF. The CDR3 DNA reads as TGTGCCAGCAGTCAGCTCGCAAGACAGGGGGCTAGCAATCAGCCCCAGCATTTT.

The chain carries TRBV5-1 and TRBJ2-1; unclear D gene. Germline V gene lookup returns CDR1 SGHRS and CDR2 YFSETQ. The germline V and J ends were trimmed by 0 bases and 10 bases, with 8 bases remaining between them. The CDR3 length is 12 residues. Here the CDR3 DNA reads TGCGCCAGCAGCTTGGACAGCTTCGAGCAGTTCTTC. Translation: CASSLDSFEQFF.

This chain joins TRBV19 and TRBJ1-5; 7 nucleotides agree with TRBD1. Germline V gene sequence: CDR1 LNHDA, CDR2 SQIVND (reference sequence). CDR3 size: 14 residues. V gave up 5 bases and J gave up 9 bases; unmatched junction bases: 10. CDR3 coding DNA: TGTGCCAGTAGTTTTCAGGGGGGCAGAGGGCCCCAGCATTTT. It is translated as CASSFQGGRGPQHF.

This chain joins TRBV27 and TRBJ2-7, with TRBD2 matching over 10 bases. Germline trimming cut 6 bases from V and 5 bases from J; bases unmatched to any gene: 13. Germline V gene lookup returns CDR1 MNHEY and CDR2 SMNVEV (reference sequence). This CDR3 comprises 16 residues. The CDR3 DNA reads TGTGCCAGCAGACCCTATGAGCGGGAGGGCCACCACGAGCAGTACTTC. Residues: CASRPYEREGHHEQYF.

The V call is TRBV6-5, the J call TRBJ2-1; 7 bases are shared with TRBD1. CDR1 is MNHEY and CDR2 is SVGAGI in the germline V gene. This CDR3 has 14 residues. V shed 6 bases and J 1 base; nucleotides not matched to a gene: 3. This CDR3 reads CASRTGISYNEQFF. The CDR3 DNA is TGTGCCAGCAGGACAGGGATTTCCTACAATGAGCAGTTCTTC.

The chain employs TRBV4-3 and TRBJ2-3; tentative D call: TRBD2 (6 bases). V was trimmed by 0 bases and J by 7 bases, leaving 20 bases between them. The germline V gene encodes CDR1 LGHNA and CDR2 YSLEER. The CDR3 is made up of 17 amino acids. CDR3 amino acids: CASSQDGEGGASYTQYF. The CDR3 DNA follows: TGCGCCAGCAGCCAAGACGGTGAGGGAGGAGCTTCGTATACGCAGTATTTT.

The chain has TRBV5-1 and TRBJ2-1, with 9 bases matching TRBD2. The length of the CDR3 is 16 residues. J gave up 1 base and V 0 bases, and 2 bases lay outside the gene matches. Germline V lookup: CDR1 SGHRS, CDR2 YFSETQ. CDR3 sequence reads: CASSLELAGSYNEQFF. In DNA form, the CDR3 reads TGCGCCAGCAGCTTGGAACTAGCGGGTTCCTACAATGAGCAGTTCTTC.

The chain employs TRBV13 and TRBJ2-1; 9 bases are a match to TRBD1. With 4 bases clipped from V and 8 bases from J, the junction kept 15 bases outside the gene matches. CDR1 and CDR2 (germline): PRHDT, FYEKMQ (reference sequence). The CDR3 runs to 17 residues. The chain's CDR3 is CASSSIHDRGSLDEQFF. The CDR3 DNA reads TGTGCCAGCAGCTCCATTCACGACAGGGGGTCTTTGGATGAGCAGTTCTTC.

This rearrangement joins TRBV2 to TRBJ2-7; D call uncertain. The CDR3 runs to 12 residues. Looked up from germline, CDR1 is SNHLY and CDR2 is FYNNEI. V lost 6 bases to trimming and J lost 3 bases, with 9 bases between them. The CDR3 loop is CASRQTVYEQYF. The CDR3, as DNA: TGTGCCAGCAGGCAAACTGTCTACGAGCAGTACTTC.

Of note for this clone: Other DNA sequences within the sample encode an identical CDR3. The chain joins TRBV7-9 to TRBJ1-1, with D hard to call. There are 12 residues in the CDR3. The germline V gene encodes CDR1 SEHNR and CDR2 FQNEAQ (reference sequence). V was clipped by 4 bases and J by 5 bases, with 8 bases between them. CDR3 DNA: TGTGCCAGCAGCTCTTCCCGGACTGAAGCTTTCTTT. Protein sequence: CASSSSRTEAFF.

The gene calls are TRBV9 and TRBJ1-2, with D uncertain. Germline values: CDR1 SGDLS, CDR2 YYNGEE. V lost 0 bases and J 5 bases, leaving 14 bases between the germline ends. The CDR3 totals 15 residues. CDR3 nucleotide sequence: TGTGCCAGCAGCGTAGTCCCTCCGGGGTCTTATGGCTACACCTTC. Translated: CASSVVPPGSYGYTF.

The J gene is TRBJ2-7, the V gene TRBV28; 8 nucleotides match TRBD2. The CDR3 totals 13 residues. The germline V gene encodes CDR1 MDHEN and CDR2 SYDVKM. Germline trimming cut 5 bases from V and 3 bases from J; bases unmatched to any gene: 3. CDR3 in amino acids: CASSPGLDYEQYF. CDR3 coding DNA: TGTGCCAGCAGTCCGGGACTAGACTACGAGCAGTACTTC.

The sample holds one count of this clone. The chain links TRBV7-8 to TRBJ2-7; D unresolved. This CDR3 comprises 14 residues. Looked up from germline, CDR1 is SGHVS and CDR2 is FQNEAQ. The V end was cut by 2 bases, the J end by 3 bases, with 11 bases between. CDR3 region: CASSLRSLGYEQYF. CDR3 DNA: TGTGCCAGCAGCTTAAGGAGCCTAGGCTACGAGCAGTACTTC.

This chain connects TRBV6-5 to TRBJ2-7; a possible D gene is TRBD2 (5 bases). CDR1 is MNHEY and CDR2 is SVGAGI in the germline V gene. The CDR3 runs to 13 residues. V lost 7 bases to trimming and J lost 3 bases, with 13 bases between them. In DNA, the CDR3 is TGTGCCAGCAAAGGGAATAGCGACTACGAGCAGTACTTC. It is translated as CASKGNSDYEQYF.

The chain links TRBV6-5 to TRBJ2-2; no clear D gene. CDR3 size: 11 residues. The ends were cut back, 5 bases at V and 8 bases at J, with 6 bases in the middle. Germline CDR1 reads MNHEY; CDR2 reads SVGAGI. The CDR3 sequence: CASSTSGELFF. CDR3 coding DNA: TGTGCCAGCAGTACTTCTGGGGAGCTGTTTTTT.

The rearrangement uses TRBV4-1 and TRBJ1-4; D call uncertain. CDR3 size: 13 residues. V was clipped by 8 bases and J by 2 bases, with 9 bases between them. Per germline, CDR1 MGHRA and CDR2 YSYEKL. The CDR3 DNA follows: TGCGCCAGCTCAGGCTCGACTAATGAAAAACTGTTTTTT. The encoded protein is CASSGSTNEKLFF.

J is TRBJ2-1 and V is TRBV19, with 10 bases fitting TRBD2. This CDR3 is 15 amino acids long. V shed 7 bases and J 7 bases; nucleotides not matched to a gene: 10. Germline CDR1 reads LNHDA; CDR2 reads SQIVND (reference sequence). Here the CDR3 DNA reads TGTGCCAGTAAGATATTCAGCGGGAGGGGTAATGAGCAGTTCTTC. It translates to CASKIFSGRGNEQFF.

The chain employs TRBV7-9 and TRBJ2-7, with D possibly TRBD2 on 5 matching bases. Germline-derived CDR1 and CDR2 are SEHNR and FQNEAQ (reference sequence). CDR3 length: 15 residues. V gave up 1 base and J gave up 3 bases, with 13 bases separating them. The CDR3 here is CASSLGTGKSYEQYF. The CDR3 bases are TGTGCCAGCAGCTTAGGTACCGGGAAGAGCTACGAGCAGTACTTC.

In DNA, the CDR3 is TGTGCCAGCAGCTTAGAGCGGGAGAGCAACGAGCAGTACTTC. It translates to CASSLERESNEQYF. The chain carries TRBV7-2 and TRBJ2-7; TRBD2 agrees at 8 bases. The CDR3 is 14 residues long. CDR1 SGHTA and CDR2 FQGNSA come from the germline V gene. J was trimmed by 5 bases and V by 1 base; bases with no gene match: 4.

The gene calls are TRBV7-9 and TRBJ1-4; no reliable D call. CDR1 and CDR2 (germline): SEHNR, FQNEAQ (reference sequence). V was trimmed by 2 bases and J by 7 bases, leaving 17 bases between them. There are 16 residues in the CDR3. CDR3 bases: TGTGCCAGCAGCTTACTTCGGGCTCGGGATAGTGAAAAACTGTTTTTT. Translated, it gives CASSLLRARDSEKLFF.

The gene calls are TRBV5-4 and TRBJ2-5, with unresolved D. This CDR3 has 15 amino acids. Germline loops: CDR1 SGHNT, CDR2 YYREEE (reference sequence). V was trimmed by 2 bases and J by 3 bases, leaving 14 bases between them. The CDR3, as DNA: TGTGCCAGCAGCTTATTGGGTCCGGCGGAAGAGACCCAGTACTTC. Amino acids: CASSLLGPAEETQYF.

On this clone: The same CDR3 can be traced to other DNA sequences in this sample. V gene TRBV29-1 combines with J gene TRBJ2-7, with 13 nucleotides matching TRBD2. Germline assignment: CDR1 SQVTM and CDR2 ANQGSEA. Germline trimming cut 6 bases from V and 4 bases from J; bases unmatched to any gene: 3. CDR3 size: 13 residues. CDR3: CSVRTSGSYEQYF. CDR3 sequence (DNA): TGCAGCGTGCGGACTAGCGGGAGTTACGAGCAGTACTTC.

V gene TRBV19 combines with J gene TRBJ2-5, with D unresolved. This CDR3 has 11 residues. Germline assignment: CDR1 LNHDA and CDR2 SQIVND (reference sequence). V was shortened by 5 bases and J by 5 bases, with 6 bases between the two germline ends. CDR3 in DNA: TGTGCCAGTAGTGAAGAGGAGACCCAGTACTTC. It translates to CASSEEETQYF.

The chain employs TRBV7-2 and TRBJ2-7, with D perhaps matching TRBD2 (6 bases). CDR1 is SGHTA and CDR2 is FQGNSA in the germline V gene. The CDR3 length is 16 residues. Trimming cost V 3 bases and J 0 bases, with 15 bases left between them. In nucleotides, the CDR3 is TGTGCCAGCAGCTTTTTCGGCGGGGAAGTCTCCTACGAGCAGTACTTC. This translates into CASSFFGGEVSYEQYF.

V gene TRBV11-3 combines with J gene TRBJ2-7; D ambiguous. Germline V CDR1 and CDR2: SGHNT, YENEEA. V was trimmed by 0 bases and J by 9 bases, leaving 15 bases between them. This CDR3 contains 14 residues. This CDR3 is CASSLDLRRGSQYF. The CDR3 DNA reads as TGTGCCAGCAGCTTAGATCTGCGGCGTGGATCGCAGTACTTC.

This clone has just one count. The chain couples TRBV4-3 to TRBJ2-3; unclear D gene. Germline V gene sequence: CDR1 LGHNA, CDR2 YSLEER. V was trimmed by 1 base and J by 7 bases, leaving 9 bases between them. The CDR3 contains 13 residues. CDR3 amino acids: CASSQGGSNTQYF. CDR3 DNA sequence: TGCGCCAGCAGCCAAGGAGGTAGCAATACGCAGTATTTT.

V is TRBV5-7 and J is TRBJ2-1; D is unclear. TRBV5-7 is annotated as an ORF whose role is uncertain. CDR3 length: 12 amino acids. V lost 0 bases, J lost 7 bases, and 5 bases lay in between. Written as DNA, the CDR3 is TGTGCCAGCAGCTTGGAAGCAAATGAGCAGTTCTTC. Translating it yields CASSLEANEQFF.